This T cell receptor beta chain emerged from a study of blood T cell repertoires in COVID-19 (dated by TCRdb to between 2020 and 2021). With regard to the full study: Collaborator samples came from the United States, Italy and Spain and covered acute and convalescent phases of COVID-19. The prospective study material was composed of cDNA or gDNA derived from T cells, B-cell-depleted T cells, or PBMCs. The dataset comprised deeply sampled blood TCRbeta repertoires from subjects exposed to, actively infected with, or recovered from COVID-19. The repertoires were released in a freely available public database meant as a resource for research on the immune response to SARS-CoV-2. The samples were drawn from the first 160 participants of the ongoing ImmuneRACE study and from 1,254 subjects provided by 6 global collaborators. Sample metadata almost always included a de-identified subject ID, COVID-19 status, age in years and sex. HLA class I and class II types, where available, came from metadata supplied by the sample provider rather than from assay-based typing.

In this sample, this clone turned up a few times. The antigen it recognizes is unknown. No much larger clonotype is one base removed from it; base qualities were not supplied. Including the terminal cysteine and phenylalanine, the CDR3 comprises 21 residues. This entry keeps only the CDR3 DNA: 63 bases, framed from base 1. The germline V gene encodes CDR1 MDHEN and CDR2 SYDVKM. Trimming at the junction amounts to 2 bases on V and 13 bases on J, and the germline ends lie 36 bases apart. TCRbeta CDR3 regions were amplified from genomic DNA by means of the immunoSEQ Assay, a bias-controlled multiplex PCR. Turning to the authors' computational methods: The number of nucleated cells in each sample was estimated by amplification of reference gene primers within the assay. To quantify the absolute abundance of each unique TCRbeta CDR3 rearrangement, sequence reads were collapsed and filtered. For each sample, productive Simpson clonality was calculated as the square root of Simpson's diversity index across productive rearrangements. TCRdb's version of the immuneACCESS table is confined to in-frame rearrangements and falls short of the full clone set. An unresolved V gene accounts for under half of the shortfall where checked; the remainder is of unknown origin. V, J and clone size derive from that table, while D and trimming were established from the DNA sequence. In this sample the table shows 300,000 to 400,000 clones, 65% to 90% of which occur a single time. The top ten constitute approximately 4.6% of the sample.

In the prospective study, participants were 18 to 89 years old, resided in 24 geographic areas of the United States, and were enrolled through a virtual design. To assign participants to cohorts, the prospective study relied on clinical history that participants themselves reported in a screening survey and a study questionnaire. Each participant in the prospective study had whole blood, serum and a nasopharyngeal or oropharyngeal swab collected by mobile phlebotomists. Participants in the prospective study had the option to provide additional blood draws and questionnaires over a roughly two-month period. Before DNA extraction, blood samples from the prospective study were shipped at room temperature or frozen. Overall results and qualifications from the work: Clinical and demographic metadata were provided uncurated, with the amount varying by source and participant.

The clonotype originates from a woman aged 40 to 50 with acute COVID-19. The sequence links TRBV28 to TRBJ1-6, with the D gene too uncertain to name. The sequenced sample was PBMCs or T cells enriched from blood (not recorded which). This receptor carries the CDR3 CASSLAGSYSAPPGGMSPLHF. The DNA sequence is TGTGCCAGCAGTTTAGCCGGAAGCTATTCAGCACCTCCGGGAGGAATGAGCCCCCTCCACTTT.